This is a list of T cell receptor beta chains from one sample in a study of T cell changes during pregnancy in multiple sclerosis. Profiling relied on immunoSEQ multiplex PCR, and the TCRdb table lists in-frame clones only, not all of them. The profile covers over 50,000 clones, with 80% to 95% appearing a single time and around 0.56% taken by the ten largest. The sample here was CD4+ T cells from peripheral blood mononuclear cells, taken after pregnancy. The receptors shown here come from a female donor with multiple sclerosis, enrolled in a pregnancy study. Each CDR3 is given with its conserved first and last residue. D genes are given only for firm matches. Clone size is shown for a subset of rows, as once, few, many or a class of expanded clone.

cdr3_nt cdr3_aa d_call v_call clone_size j_call
TGTGCCAGCAGCGCAGATATGGCAGGGGCTTTCTACGAGCAGTACTTC CASSADMAGAFYEQYF NA TRBV9 NA TRBJ2-7
TGTGCCAGCAGCCTCACGGGACAGGGGGCCAGGGGGAATCAGCCCCAGCATTTT CASSLTGQGARGNQPQHF TRBD1 TRBV7-2 NA TRBJ1-5
TGTGCCAGCAGCGTAGATGGAGCCGCATCCTCCTACGAGCAGTACTTC CASSVDGAASSYEQYF NA TRBV9 NA TRBJ2-7
TGTGCCAGCAGCCGCGGACTAGCGGGAGGTGGAACCTACAATGAGCAGTTCTTC CASSRGLAGGGTYNEQFF TRBD2 TRBV5-4 NA TRBJ2-1
TGTGCCAGCAGGGGGACAGGGGGGTACACCGGGGAGCTGTTTTTT CASRGTGGYTGELFF TRBD1 TRBV28 NA TRBJ2-2
TGTGCCAGCAGCCCAAGGCTAGCGGCCCGCAATGAGCAGTTCTTC CASSPRLAARNEQFF TRBD2 TRBV7-6 NA TRBJ2-1
TGTGCCAGCACTAGGCTCCGTAGAGGCTACACCTTC CASTRLRRGYTF NA TRBV7-2 NA TRBJ1-2
TGCGCCAGCAGCGAATCTCCGGGACACCCCTATGGCTACACCTTC CASSESPGHPYGYTF NA TRBV5-1 NA TRBJ1-2
TGTGCCAGTAGAGGGCGTAGGCTTACGGGAGGGGACACAGATACGCAGTATTTT CASRGRRLTGGDTDTQYF TRBD2 TRBV19 once TRBJ2-3
TGCGCCAGCAGCTTGGCCGAGACAGGGGAGCTGTTTTTT CASSLAETGELFF NA TRBV5-1 NA TRBJ2-2
TGTGCCAGCAGCTTGGGAACAGCGGGAGGCGAGGAGCAGTACTTC CASSLGTAGGEEQYF TRBD2 TRBV5-6 NA TRBJ2-7
TGTGCCAGCAGGGGGACAGGGGGCAGGTACGAGCAGTACTTC CASRGTGGRYEQYF TRBD1 TRBV28 NA TRBJ2-7
TGCAGCGTTGAGGGGACTAGCGGGAGGGTCCATGAGCAGTTCTTC CSVEGTSGRVHEQFF TRBD2 TRBV29-1 NA TRBJ2-1
TGTGCCAGCAGTTTCCGGGAGTTCGGGCACACCGGGGAGCTGTTTTTT CASSFREFGHTGELFF NA TRBV6-5 NA TRBJ2-2
TGCAGCGTTTCTTTTGGGGCCTCGGACGAGCAGTACTTC CSVSFGASDEQYF NA TRBV29-1 NA TRBJ2-7
TGTGCCAGCAGCTTGTCGACAGGGGGTATACTGAAACTGTTTTTT CASSLSTGGILKLFF TRBD1 TRBV5-6 NA TRBJ1-4
TGTGCCAGCAGCTTAACTAGCGGGGACCCCCAGTTCTTC CASSLTSGDPQFF TRBD2 TRBV7-3 NA TRBJ2-1
TGTGCCAGCACTAAAGCGGGGGGGAACACCGGGGAGCTGTTTTTT CASTKAGGNTGELFF TRBD2 TRBV7-9 NA TRBJ2-2
TGTGCCAGCAGTCCCCGGGTCCTATCTAGGCAGCCCCAGCATTTT CASSPRVLSRQPQHF NA TRBV6-5 once TRBJ1-5
TGCGCCAGCAGCTTGGTTGCGGGAGGCCCTGGATTGACCCAGTACTTC CASSLVAGGPGLTQYF TRBD2 TRBV5-1 NA TRBJ2-5
TGTGCCAGCAGCTCCGGGAGTTCGAGGGTGAGCGGGGAGCTGTTTTTT CASSSGSSRVSGELFF NA TRBV7-2 NA TRBJ2-2
TGTGCTAGCAGCCTGAGCGGGAGGGCCGGAGATACGCAGTATTTT CASSLSGRAGDTQYF TRBD2 TRBV7-7 NA TRBJ2-3
TGTGCCAGCAGCTTGGGACTAGCGGGAGGGATCGGCACCGGGGAGCTGTTTTTT CASSLGLAGGIGTGELFF TRBD2 TRBV7-3 NA TRBJ2-2
TGTGCCAGCAGCCTCGGACAGTCAAATCAGCCCCAGCATTTT CASSLGQSNQPQHF NA TRBV7-9 NA TRBJ1-5
TGCGCCAGCAGCCAAGAAGACAGCACAGGGGGCTACACCTTC CASSQEDSTGGYTF NA TRBV4-3 NA TRBJ1-2
TGTGCCAGCAGTTACCGACCTGGGCCTGGGGAGACCCAGTACTTC CASSYRPGPGETQYF NA TRBV6-5 NA TRBJ2-5
TGTGCCAGCAGTGCGAGCGGGAGGAACTCCTACGAGCAGTACTTC CASSASGRNSYEQYF TRBD2 TRBV6-1 NA TRBJ2-7
TGTGCCAGCAGCCGCTCACTAGCGATGACCTACGAGCAGTACTTC CASSRSLAMTYEQYF TRBD2 TRBV6-5 NA TRBJ2-7
TGTGCCAGCAGCTTAGCGACAGGGACTAATGAAAAACTGTTTTTT CASSLATGTNEKLFF TRBD1 TRBV7-6 NA TRBJ1-4
TGTGCCAGCAGTTTCTCCCTTACCCTGGGGAGGGGAAGCACAGATACGCAGTATTTT CASSFSLTLGRGSTDTQYF TRBD2 TRBV28 NA TRBJ2-3
TGTGCCTGGCTGACTAGCGGGAGAAGTACGGCGCAGTTCTTC CAWLTSGRSTAQFF TRBD2 TRBV30 NA TRBJ2-1
TGTGCCAGCAGTTTCAAGAGAAACACTGAAGCTTTCTTT CASSFKRNTEAFF NA TRBV27 few TRBJ1-1
TGTGCCAGCAGACTCAGCGGGAGTGGGCCAGAGACCCAGTACTTC CASRLSGSGPETQYF TRBD2 TRBV5-4 NA TRBJ2-5
TGTGCCAGCAGTTTATATTACGGGGGGTCCTACAATGAGCAGTTCTTC CASSLYYGGSYNEQFF TRBD2 TRBV27 NA TRBJ2-1
TGTGCCAGCAGCGCGGCTAGGAATTACAATGAGCAGTTCTTC CASSAARNYNEQFF NA TRBV7-2 NA TRBJ2-1
TGTGCTAGTGGTTTGGACAGCTACGAGCAGTACTTC CASGLDSYEQYF NA TRBV12-5 once TRBJ2-7
TGTGCCAGCAGCTTAGAGCCGGGACAGTCCCATGAGCAGTTCTTC CASSLEPGQSHEQFF TRBD1 TRBV7-2 once TRBJ2-1
TGCAGTGCTAGAGGGGTCGAGGGAGCTTTCTTT CSARGVEGAFF NA TRBV20-1 NA TRBJ1-1
TGTGCCAGCAGTTTAGGGGGGTTAAAAGAGACCCAGTACTTC CASSLGGLKETQYF NA TRBV28 NA TRBJ2-5
TGTGCCAGCAGGCCGGCTAGCGGGGGCGTGCGGTACGAGCAGTACTTC CASRPASGGVRYEQYF TRBD2 TRBV7-9 NA TRBJ2-7
TGTGCCAGCAGCTTGACGGGAGTAGGTGGGGAGCTGTTTTTT CASSLTGVGGELFF NA TRBV5-5 NA TRBJ2-2
TGTGCCAGCAGCGTAGGAACAGGGGCCGAAAAACTGTTTTTT CASSVGTGAEKLFF TRBD1 TRBV9 NA TRBJ1-4
TGTGCCAGCAGCGAACAGGGTATCGATGGCTACACCTTC CASSEQGIDGYTF NA TRBV5-4 NA TRBJ1-2
TGTGCCTGGGGGCAGGGGACCCGAAACACCATATATTTT CAWGQGTRNTIYF NA TRBV30 NA TRBJ1-3
TGTGCCAGCAGACCCGGTGGCAGGTGGGATGGCTACACCTTC CASRPGGRWDGYTF NA TRBV28 NA TRBJ1-2
TGTGCCAGCAGCTTAGGACAGCTTAATGGCTACACCTTC CASSLGQLNGYTF NA TRBV7-8 NA TRBJ1-2
TGTGCCAGCAGTGGGACTAGCGGGAGAGCCCGGGTATACAATGAGCAGTTCTTC CASSGTSGRARVYNEQFF TRBD2 TRBV28 NA TRBJ2-1
TGTGCCAGCAGTCCTTACAATGAGCAGTTCTTC CASSPYNEQFF NA TRBV2 few TRBJ2-1
TGTGCCAGCTCACCACAGGGGATGCTCACCGGGGAGCTGTTTTTT CASSPQGMLTGELFF NA TRBV18 NA TRBJ2-2
TGTGCCTGGAGTGTACACCCCGGGGGGGCCACTGAAGCTTTCTTT CAWSVHPGGATEAFF NA TRBV30 once TRBJ1-1
TGTGCCAGCAGCGTAGATACTAGAGGCAATGAGCAGTTCTTC CASSVDTRGNEQFF NA TRBV9 NA TRBJ2-1
TGTGCCAGCAGCGCAACTAGGGGGGCCAACGTCCTGACTTTC CASSATRGANVLTF NA TRBV7-9 NA TRBJ2-6
TGTGCCAGCAGTTTAAGTAGCTACGAGCAGTACTTC CASSLSSYEQYF NA TRBV28 NA TRBJ2-7
TGTGCCAGCAGCCGGGGACAGGGACGACATGGCTACACCTTC CASSRGQGRHGYTF TRBD1 TRBV6-5 NA TRBJ1-2
TGCGCCAGCAGGTATCACAGGGTTGTGGGAAAACTAGGGAACCCCTTGGGGGGGGAGCTGTTTTTT CASRYHRVVGKLGNPLGGELFF NA TRBV10-1 once TRBJ2-2
TGTGCCAGTCAATTGGGACAGACGACCGGGGAGCTGTTTTTT CASQLGQTTGELFF TRBD1 TRBV19 NA TRBJ2-2
TGTGCCAGCGAAGTAGCGGCCGCCTACGAGCAGTACTTC CASEVAAAYEQYF NA TRBV2 NA TRBJ2-7
TGCGCCAGCAGCCAAGTAAGCGGATACAGCACAGATACGCAGTATTTT CASSQVSGYSTDTQYF NA TRBV4-3 NA TRBJ2-3
TGTGCCAGCAGTCCCGGACAGGGGGCCCCCTACGAGCAGTACTTC CASSPGQGAPYEQYF TRBD1 TRBV28 NA TRBJ2-7